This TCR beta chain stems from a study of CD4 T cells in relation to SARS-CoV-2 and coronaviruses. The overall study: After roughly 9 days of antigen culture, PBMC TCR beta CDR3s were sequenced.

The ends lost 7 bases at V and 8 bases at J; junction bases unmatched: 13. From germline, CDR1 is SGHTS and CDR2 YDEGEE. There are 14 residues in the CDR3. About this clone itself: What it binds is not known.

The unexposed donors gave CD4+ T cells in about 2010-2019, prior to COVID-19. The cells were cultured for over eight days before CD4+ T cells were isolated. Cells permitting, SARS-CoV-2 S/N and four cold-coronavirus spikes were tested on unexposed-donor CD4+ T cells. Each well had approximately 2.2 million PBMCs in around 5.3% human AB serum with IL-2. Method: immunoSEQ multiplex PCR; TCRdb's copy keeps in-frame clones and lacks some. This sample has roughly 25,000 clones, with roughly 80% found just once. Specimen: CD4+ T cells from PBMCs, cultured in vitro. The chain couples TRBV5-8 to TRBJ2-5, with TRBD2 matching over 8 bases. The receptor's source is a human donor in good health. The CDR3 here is CASSEREWARTQYF. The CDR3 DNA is TGTGCCAGCTCGGAGCGGGAGTGGGCGAGAACCCAGTACTTC.